A single sample is the source of the 32 T cell receptor beta chains below, sequenced in a study of CD8 T cells in Susac syndrome. RNA in amounts of 0.5 to 1 ug was reverse transcribed with random hexamers. TCRdb processed the immunoSEQ multiplex PCR reads anew with MiXCR; each CDR3 protein has one entry. The table shows approximately 120,000 distinct CDR3 sequences, with about 94% occurring only once. Sequencing was carried out using CD8+ T cells from PBMCs. These TCRs come from a human donor with Susac syndrome.

V usage is TRBV5-6 and J usage is TRBJ2-1; D is perhaps TRBD2 (5 bases). CDR3 length equals 14 residues. Between the trimmed V and J ends, which lost 6 bases and 2 bases, there was a span of 12 bases. Germline V gene sequence: CDR1 SGHDT, CDR2 YYEEEE. The CDR3 DNA reads as TGTGCCAGCACCCTGAGGGCCCCCTACAATGAGCAGTTCTTC. Amino acids: CASTLRAPYNEQFF.

This chain uses TRBV30 with TRBJ1-2, with a possible D match to TRBD1 (6 bases). V was trimmed by 0 bases and J by 4 bases, leaving 6 bases between them. The CDR3 length is 12 residues. The germline gives CDR1 GTSNPN, CDR2 SVGIG (reference sequence). The CDR3 DNA reads as TGTGCCTGGAGTGTGGACAGCTATGGCTACACCTTC. Translating it yields CAWSVDSYGYTF.

This chain connects TRBV20-1 to TRBJ2-1, with TRBD2 matching over 8 bases. Germline trimming cut 5 bases from V and 1 base from J; bases unmatched to any gene: 10. The CDR3 loop spans 16 amino acids. Per germline, CDR1 DFQATT and CDR2 SNEGSKA (reference sequence). The CDR3 coding sequence is TGCAGTGCTGGGGGGAGCGGGGGATCGTCCTACAATGAGCAGTTCTTC. Encoded protein: CSAGGSGGSSYNEQFF.

J is TRBJ2-3 and V is TRBV27; D is ambiguous. The V and J ends lost 5 bases and 12 bases respectively, with 12 bases between them. The CDR3 length is 11 residues. Germline V CDR1 and CDR2: MNHEY, SMNVEV (reference sequence). This chain's CDR3 is CASSRDVKQYF. As DNA, the CDR3 is TGTGCCAGCAGTCGTGACGTAAAACAGTATTTT.

This chain connects TRBV30 to TRBJ2-6, with D unclear. The germline V and J ends were trimmed by 0 bases and 7 bases, with 7 bases remaining between them. The CDR3 has 13 amino acids. Germline V lookup: CDR1 GTSNPN, CDR2 SVGIG (reference sequence). The DNA for the CDR3 is TGTGCCTGGAGTGTCTCACCAGCCAACGTCCTGACTTTC. Amino acids: CAWSVSPANVLTF.

The chain links TRBV2 to TRBJ1-1; a weak D match, TRBD1 (6 bases). There are 14 residues in the CDR3. Trimming took off 3 bases at V and 1 base at J, with 9 bases between the two ends. Per the germline V gene, CDR1 is SNHLY and CDR2 is FYNNEI. Written as DNA, the CDR3 is TGTGCCAGCAGTGACCCGACAGGGAACACTGAAGCTTTCTTT. Its protein product is CASSDPTGNTEAFF.

This clonotype was seen once. The chain joins TRBV5-1 to TRBJ2-7; D is possibly TRBD1 or TRBD2 (5 bases each). The V gene lost 1 base and the J gene lost 3 bases, with 11 bases spanning the gap. This CDR3 contains 14 residues. CDR1 and CDR2 (germline): SGHRS, YFSETQ. The CDR3 coding sequence is TGCGCCAGCAGCTTGAGGGACGGCCTCTACGAGCAGTACTTC. This encodes CASSLRDGLYEQYF.

The CDR3 nucleotides are TGTGCCAGCAGCCCACACAGACAGGGCGGCCAGCCCCAGCATTTT. It specifies CASSPHRQGGQPQHF. This sequence joins TRBV3-1 and TRBJ1-5; TRBD1 matches 7 bases. The CDR3 consists of 15 residues. Germline CDR1 is LGHDT and CDR2 is YNNKEL (reference sequence). V gave up 4 bases and J gave up 7 bases; unmatched junction bases: 10.

The table lists this clonotype with a count of one. CDR3 sequence (DNA): TGTGCCACGAGGGAAAGGGCGCCCACTGAAGCTTTCTTT. Encoded protein: CATRERAPTEAFF. V usage is TRBV24-1 and J usage is TRBJ1-1; D not resolved. The CDR3 has 13 amino acids. Trimming removed 10 bases at V and 4 bases at J, with 15 bases between. The germline CDR1 and CDR2 sequences are KGHDR and SFDVKD.

In its sample, this clonotype was seen once. The chain carries TRBV29-1 and TRBJ2-1, with D uncertain. From germline, CDR1 is SQVTM and CDR2 ANQGSEA. The CDR3 is 11 residues long. Trimming left V 3 bases short and J 4 bases short, with 4 bases between. The CDR3 nucleotides are TGCAGCGTTGATCTATACAATGAGCAGTTCTTC. Translating it yields CSVDLYNEQFF.

V is TRBV29-1 and J is TRBJ2-7; possible D gene TRBD2, 6 bases. The germline gives CDR1 SQVTM, CDR2 ANQGSEA. Trimming left V 6 bases short and J 2 bases short, with 14 bases between. This CDR3 has 13 amino acids. CDR3 protein: CSVVGLATYEQYF. CDR3 bases: TGCAGCGTGGTGGGGCTAGCGACCTACGAGCAGTACTTC.

This sequence joins TRBV10-3 and TRBJ1-1; TRBD1 agrees at 7 bases. CDR1 and CDR2 from the germline V gene are ENHRY and SYGVKD. The CDR3 is 16 residues long. J gave up 4 bases and V 0 bases, and 8 bases lay outside the gene matches. The CDR3 DNA sequence: TGTGCCATCAGTGAGTCAGGAGACAGGGTGAGCACTGAAGCTTTCTTT. As protein: CAISESGDRVSTEAFF.

This chain links TRBV20-1 with TRBJ2-5; tentative D call: TRBD2 (7 bases). Germline CDR1 and CDR2: DFQATT and SNEGSKA (reference sequence). Trimming shortened V by 0 bases and J by 2 bases, and 19 bases separated the two germline ends. CDR3 length: 17 residues. The CDR3 loop reads CSARDRVAGRGQETQYF. The CDR3, as DNA: TGCAGTGCTAGAGATCGGGTAGCTGGGAGGGGGCAAGAGACCCAGTACTTC.

The chain carries TRBV6-2 or TRBV6-3 and TRBJ2-5, with D perhaps TRBD1 (6 bases). Between the trimmed V and J ends, which lost 2 bases and 1 base, there was a span of 8 bases. CDR3 length: 14 residues. Germline V gene data show CDR1 as MNHEY and CDR2 as SVGEGT. The CDR3 spells CASSYRDIQETQYF. In nucleotides, the CDR3 is TGTGCCAGCAGTTACAGGGACATCCAAGAGACCCAGTACTTC.

This chain links TRBV4-1 with TRBJ2-3; 8 bases agree with TRBD2. Germline V lookup: CDR1 MGHRA, CDR2 YSYEKL. This CDR3 comprises 17 residues. V was clipped by 4 bases and J by 3 bases; unmatched bases: 12. The CDR3 DNA is TGCGCCAGCAGCCGCCAGTTTGCGGGAGGATCGACAGATACGCAGTATTTT. This gives the protein CASSRQFAGGSTDTQYF.

The rearrangement uses TRBV12-3 or TRBV12-4 and TRBJ2-3; 8 bases match TRBD2. The CDR3 contains 16 residues. Losses at the gene ends were 5 bases for V and 4 bases for J; bases not matched to a gene: 11. CDR3 in DNA: TGTGCCAGCAGTCCCCGCTTAGCGGGATTGGCAGATACGCAGTATTTT. Translated: CASSPRLAGLADTQYF.

This clonotype was seen a single time. The CDR3 protein is CSVEGERPPVSYEQFF. CDR3 in DNA: TGCAGCGTTGAAGGAGAGCGGCCCCCCGTTAGCTATGAGCAGTTCTTC. J is TRBJ2-1 and V is TRBV29-1, with a tentative D call TRBD2 (5 bases). Germline V gene data show CDR1 as SQVTM and CDR2 as ANQGSEA. The CDR3 runs 16 residues. Trimming shortened V by 1 base and J by 8 bases, and 21 bases separated the two germline ends.

This clonotype was seen a single time. The rearrangement uses TRBV7-6 and TRBJ2-4; 12 bases are a match to TRBD1. V shed 3 bases, J shed 8 bases, and the junction held 5 bases outside the gene matches. The CDR3 contains 15 residues. Germline V gene sequence: CDR1 SGHVS, CDR2 FNYEAQ. CDR3 coding DNA: TGTGCCAGCAGCTTGGGACAGGGGGCAGGCTACATTCAGTACTTC. It codes for CASSLGQGAGYIQYF.

The J gene is TRBJ2-1, the V gene TRBV3-1, with 8 nucleotides matching TRBD2. The CDR3 consists of 17 residues. J gave up 4 bases and V 3 bases, and 11 bases lay outside the gene matches. From germline, CDR1 is LGHDT and CDR2 YNNKEL (reference sequence). The CDR3 sequence: CASSHITPSGQYNEQFF. In DNA, the CDR3 is TGTGCCAGCAGCCATATAACCCCTAGCGGGCAGTACAATGAGCAGTTCTTC.

V and J are TRBV9 and TRBJ1-1, with D unclear. This CDR3 contains 15 residues. CDR1 SGDLS and CDR2 YYNGEE come from the germline V gene. Deletions cut 2 bases from V and 0 bases from J, with 11 bases between. The CDR3 bases are TGTGCCAGCAGCGTCGACGGTGCTATGAACACTGAAGCTTTCTTT. Amino acid sequence: CASSVDGAMNTEAFF.

The CDR3 DNA is TGTGCCACCAGCGGGCCCCCAAGCGGGAGTATATCCTACGAGCAGTACTTC. Amino acid sequence: CATSGPPSGSISYEQYF. The genes are TRBV15 and TRBJ2-7; 8 bases are a match to TRBD2. The V and J ends lost 5 bases and 1 base, in that order; junction bases with no gene match: 13. CDR1 is LNHNV, CDR2 YYDKDF, per germline (reference sequence). This CDR3 comprises 17 residues.

This clonotype was recorded only once. The V and J genes are TRBV12-5 and TRBJ1-1; D is unclear. Between the trimmed V and J ends, which lost 6 bases and 5 bases, there was a span of 10 bases. Germline CDR1 is LGHNT and CDR2 is FRNRAP. This CDR3 has 12 amino acids. The CDR3 nucleotides are TGTGCTAGTGGAGAGGGTGGGACTGAAGCTTTCTTT. Translating it yields CASGEGGTEAFF.

This rearrangement joins TRBV20-1 to TRBJ2-7; TRBD2 matches at 7 bases. The length of the CDR3 is 14 residues. From germline, CDR1 is DFQATT and CDR2 SNEGSKA (reference sequence). Trimming at V came to 3 bases and at J to 4 bases, leaving 9 bases not matched to a gene. The CDR3, as DNA: TGCAGTGCTAGGGGTGGGGGGGAGTCGTACGAGCAGTACTTC. This encodes CSARGGGESYEQYF.

V usage is TRBV7-9 and J usage is TRBJ2-3; 8 bases fit TRBD1. The CDR3 has 15 amino acids. Germline assignment: CDR1 SEHNR and CDR2 FQNEAQ (reference sequence). V lost 4 bases to trimming and J lost 4 bases; unmatched junction nucleotides: 7. CDR3 loop: CASSSDRGSADTQYF. The CDR3 DNA is TGTGCCAGCAGCTCCGACAGGGGTAGCGCAGATACGCAGTATTTT.

This chain connects TRBV4-3 to TRBJ2-3; 14 nucleotides line up with TRBD2. The germline V gene encodes CDR1 LGHNA and CDR2 YSLEER. CDR3 length: 17 amino acids. The V segment lost 3 bases and the J segment 0 bases; nucleotides outside the gene matches: 2. CDR3 DNA sequence: TGCGCCAGCAGCCATGGGACTAGCGGGAGTAGCACAGATACGCAGTATTTT. Its translation: CASSHGTSGSSTDTQYF.

The rearrangement joins TRBV5-1 to TRBJ2-7; D possibly corresponds to TRBD2 (5 bases). Germline values: CDR1 SGHRS, CDR2 YFSETQ. The CDR3 extends over 13 amino acids. V gave up 3 bases and J gave up 1 base, with 8 bases separating them. DNA for the CDR3: TGCGCCAGCAGCTCCGGGGATTCCTACGAGCAGTACTTC. It specifies CASSSGDSYEQYF.

This sequence joins TRBV5-6 and TRBJ2-7; 7 nucleotides agree with TRBD1. V lost 5 bases to trimming and J lost 4 bases; unmatched junction nucleotides: 9. Germline V CDR1 and CDR2: SGHDT, YYEEEE. This CDR3 comprises 14 residues. This CDR3 reads CASSKQDRQYEQYF. The CDR3 DNA reads as TGTGCCAGCAGTAAACAGGACAGGCAATACGAGCAGTACTTC.

The J gene is TRBJ1-5, the V gene TRBV11-3; 10 bases are shared with TRBD1. The CDR3 has 17 residues. V lost 3 bases to trimming and J lost 2 bases; unmatched junction nucleotides: 7. Per the germline V gene, CDR1 is SGHNT and CDR2 is YENEEA. The CDR3 DNA reads as TGTGCCAGCAGCTTCAGGACAGGGGGAAGGGGCAATCAGCCCCAGCATTTT. Protein sequence: CASSFRTGGRGNQPQHF. The full variable domain, in which reference TRBV11-3 and TRBJ1-5 provide the parts outside the CDR3, is EAGVVQSPRYKIIEKKQPVAFWCNPISGHNTLYWYLQNLGQGPELLIRYENEEAVDDSQLPKDRFSAERLKGVDSTLKIQPAELGDSAVYLCASSFRTGGRGNQPQHFGDGTRLSIL.

This chain connects TRBV10-3 to TRBJ2-7; 9 nucleotides agree with TRBD1. J was trimmed by 3 bases and V by 10 bases; bases with no gene match: 7. This CDR3 has 13 residues. Germline V gene lookup returns CDR1 ENHRY and CDR2 SYGVKD. CDR3 nucleotide sequence: TGTGCCACCGGGACAGGGCGAGACTACGAGCAGTACTTC. This translates into CATGTGRDYEQYF.

The gene calls are TRBV7-9 and TRBJ1-1; D is unclear. Germline V gives CDR1 SEHNR, CDR2 FQNEAQ (reference sequence). This CDR3 comprises 15 residues. The ends were cut back, 2 bases at V and 4 bases at J, with 14 bases in the middle. CDR3 in DNA: TGTGCCAGCAGCTTATCGTATGGTGTGACCACTGAAGCTTTCTTT. Residues: CASSLSYGVTTEAFF.

The chain links TRBV6-2 or TRBV6-3 to TRBJ2-4, with 9 nucleotides matching TRBD1. The V gene end was trimmed by 0 bases and the J gene end by 2 bases; junction bases not matched to a gene: 8. Germline V lookup: CDR1 MNHEY, CDR2 SVGEGT. The CDR3 extends over 18 amino acids. The CDR3 loop reads CASSYSRRTGATKNIQYF. For the CDR3, the DNA is TGTGCCAGCAGTTACTCGAGGCGGACAGGGGCTACCAAAAACATTCAGTACTTC.

The count of this clonotype is one. The V gene is TRBV9, the J gene TRBJ1-1; possible D gene TRBD1, 6 bases. CDR1 is SGDLS and CDR2 is YYNGEE in the germline V gene. The CDR3 consists of 18 residues. V lost 0 bases and J lost 4, with 22 bases in between. CDR3 DNA sequence: TGTGCCAGCAGCGTAGCCCCTACGGGGGGGCCTCGGGTCACTGAAGCTTTCTTT. This codes for CASSVAPTGGPRVTEAFF.